The 19 T cell receptor beta chains in this list originate from one sample, sequenced in a study of identical twins. One entry per CDR3 protein results from TCRdb running MiXCR on the 5' RACE reads. This table has about 810,000 distinct CDR3 sequences, 9% to 15% appearing once. These data were also reused for a study on yellow fever vaccine responses in identical twins.

The sequencing input was PBMCs. The receptors were gathered from a woman between 18 and 30 years old in good health.

The table lists this clonotype with many counts. The chain links TRBV6-1 to TRBJ1-5; no clear D. Germline V gene lookup returns CDR1 MNHNS and CDR2 SASEGT. V lost 1 base and J lost 1, with 5 bases in between. The length of the CDR3 is 14 residues. The CDR3 loop reads CASSEVGSNQPQHF. The CDR3 DNA follows: TGTGCCAGCAGTGAAGTGGGGAGCAATCAGCCCCAGCATTTT.

Only a few counts were recorded for this clonotype. As DNA, the CDR3 is TGTGCCAGCAGCTTGGCCCCGGGCCAGCCCGGGGAGCTGTTTTTT. Translating gives CASSLAPGQPGELFF. V is TRBV5-5 and J is TRBJ2-2, with D uncertain. The CDR3 spans 15 residues. V dropped 0 bases and J dropped 6 bases, with 12 bases sitting between them. Germline V gene lookup returns CDR1 SGHKS and CDR2 YYEKEE (reference sequence).

This clonotype has a count of ten or more. The chain links TRBV11-2 to TRBJ2-1; tentatively, D is TRBD2 (6 bases). Germline values: CDR1 SGHAT, CDR2 FQNNGV. V was trimmed by 4 bases and J by 15 bases, leaving 13 bases between them. CDR3 length: 11 amino acids. The CDR3 region is CASSSGLLRFF. CDR3 nucleotides: TGTGCCAGCAGCTCCGGACTACTACGGTTCTTC.

The chain is built from TRBV7-6 and TRBJ2-1; perhaps TRBD2 as D (5 bases). V was trimmed by 9 bases and J by 0 bases, leaving 9 bases between them. Germline CDR1 SGHVS, CDR2 FNYEAQ. CDR3 size: 13 residues. The CDR3 bases are TGTGCCAGTACGACTACCTCCTACAATGAGCAGTTCTTC. Amino acids: CASTTTSYNEQFF.

Turning to this clonotype: At one boundary the junction diverges from the germline segment, which might be a read error. The chain joins TRBV5-1 to TRBJ2-7; D not certain. CDR3 length equals 12 residues. From germline, CDR1 is SGHRS and CDR2 YFSETQ. The CDR3, as DNA: TGCCCCAGCAGCTTGGGAACCTACGAGCAGTACTTC. It yields the protein CPSSLGTYEQYF.

The gene calls are TRBV11-2 and TRBJ1-2, with D hard to call. Trimming removed 2 bases from V and 5 bases from J, with 18 bases in between. The CDR3 contains 16 residues. Germline V gives CDR1 SGHAT, CDR2 FQNNGV. The CDR3 spells CASSLTDVGVGYGYTF. Here the CDR3 DNA reads TGTGCCAGCAGCTTAACGGATGTTGGGGTCGGTTATGGCTACACCTTC.

This clonotype was counted a few times. The V call is TRBV2, the J call TRBJ1-5; D gene ambiguous. V was pared by 1 base and J by 6 bases, with 10 bases between. The germline V gene encodes CDR1 SNHLY and CDR2 FYNNEI. The CDR3 has 14 amino acids. The CDR3 nucleotides are TGTGCCAGCAGTGAAGTGGGTTCCACTCAGCCCCAGCATTTT. Translating gives CASSEVGSTQPQHF.

This clonotype has a handful of counts. The V and J genes are TRBV12-3 or TRBV12-4 and TRBJ2-7; TRBD2 matches 7 bases. After removal of 8 bases from V and 4 bases from J, the junction contained 17 bases not matched to a gene. The CDR3 sequence is 16 residues long. CDR3 amino acids: CASRRTSEGSVYEQYF. The CDR3 coding sequence is TGTGCCAGCCGAAGAACTAGCGAAGGATCGGTTTACGAGCAGTACTTC.

The CDR3 DNA is TGTGCCAGCAGCCAAGATGGGGACTACCAAGAGACCCAGTACTTC. Its translation: CASSQDGDYQETQYF. The chain uses TRBV3-1 and TRBJ2-5; D might be TRBD2 (6 bases). The CDR3 runs to 15 residues. Germline V CDR1 and CDR2: LGHDT, YNNKEL (reference sequence). Trimming took off 0 bases at V and 0 bases at J, with 8 bases between the two ends.

This clonotype was picked up a small number of times. CDR3 amino acids: CASSGPTSLGENEQFF. The CDR3 DNA sequence: TGTGCCAGCAGCGGACCCACAAGCCTGGGGGAAAATGAGCAGTTCTTC. The chain combines TRBV9 with TRBJ2-1; D tentatively fits TRBD1 or TRBD2 (5 bases each). Trimming took off 3 bases at V and 7 bases at J, with 20 bases between the two ends. The CDR3 covers 16 residues. The germline gives CDR1 SGDLS, CDR2 YYNGEE. The variable domain in full, completed from reference TRBV9 and TRBJ2-1, reads DSGVTQTPKHLITATGQRVTLRCSPRSGDLSVYWYQQSLDQGLQFLIQYYNGEERAKGNILERFSAQQFPDLHSELNLSSLELGDSALYFCASSGPTSLGENEQFFGPGTRLTVL.

A few counts support this clonotype. The chain is built from TRBV10-3 and TRBJ2-3, with TRBD2 matching 10 bases. Germline CDR1 reads ENHRY; CDR2 reads SYGVKD. The CDR3 is made up of 18 amino acids. J was trimmed by 4 bases and V by 3 bases; bases with no gene match: 13. The CDR3 sequence is CAISDPRGSGRKADTQYF. The DNA for the CDR3 is TGTGCCATCAGTGACCCGCGGGGTAGCGGGAGGAAAGCAGATACGCAGTATTTT.

V is TRBV7-9 and J is TRBJ2-1, with a possible D match to TRBD2 (6 bases). Trimming took off 5 bases at V and 5 bases at J, with 16 bases between the two ends. In germline, CDR1 is SEHNR, CDR2 FQNEAQ (reference sequence). This CDR3 is built from 15 residues. The CDR3 DNA follows: TGTGCCAGCAGCCCCCGGGAGAGTACCAACAATGAGCAGTTCTTC. Translation: CASSPRESTNNEQFF.

The chain uses TRBV2 and TRBJ2-3; 11 bases are shared with TRBD1. The CDR3 covers 18 residues. From germline, CDR1 is SNHLY and CDR2 FYNNEI. The DNA of the CDR3 is TGTACCTGCAGTAACGCTTTAGGGACAGGGGGTTCGTGGGATACGCAGTATTTT. Translated: CTCSNALGTGGSWDTQYF.

This clonotype was seen once. This chain links TRBV6-7 with TRBJ2-5; D tentatively fits TRBD1 or TRBD2 (5 bases each). TRBV6-7 is noted as an ORF with a role that remains uncertain. V lost 8 bases and J lost 0, with 19 bases in between. The CDR3 extends over 16 amino acids. The CDR3: CASPRGAGKYQETQYF. The CDR3 nucleotides read TGTGCCAGCCCAAGAGGGGCGGGCAAGTACCAAGAGACCCAGTACTTC.

This clonotype was counted only a few times. The J gene is TRBJ1-2, the V gene TRBV7-9, with no clear D. V was shortened by 1 base and J by 4 bases, with 10 bases between the two germline ends. Germline lookup yields CDR1 SEHNR and CDR2 FQNEAQ (reference sequence). This CDR3 comprises 14 residues. The CDR3 sequence is CASSLEGGPYGYTF. Here the CDR3 DNA reads TGTGCCAGCAGCTTAGAAGGCGGGCCCTATGGCTACACCTTC.

In DNA, the CDR3 is TGTGCCAGCAGCCAAGATCCCGCGGGGGGCTACAATGAGCAGTTCTTC. Its protein product is CASSQDPAGGYNEQFF. The rearrangement joins TRBV4-2 to TRBJ2-1, with TRBD2 matching 8 bases. Germline-derived CDR1 and CDR2 are LGHNA and YNFKEQ. The CDR3 is 16 amino acids. Trimming cost V 0 bases and J 3 bases; bases outside gene matches: 4.

This clonotype was recorded many times. The genes are TRBV29-1 and TRBJ1-3; TRBD1 is a possible D gene (6 bases). With 4 bases removed from V and 4 bases from J, the gap between germline ends came to 8 bases. This CDR3 has 12 residues. CDR1 is SQVTM, CDR2 ANQGSEA, per germline. The CDR3 reads CSVGGGGNTIYF. The CDR3 DNA reads as TGCAGCGTTGGAGGGGGAGGAAACACCATATATTTT.

This clonotype has a count of ten or more. The junction differs from germline at one of its ends, possibly a read error. The J gene is TRBJ2-2, the V gene TRBV3-1; 12 positions agree with TRBD2. The CDR3 sequence is 16 residues long. Germline lookup yields CDR1 LGHDT and CDR2 YNNKEL (reference sequence). The CDR3 coding sequence is TGCGCCAGCAGCCAAGGTCTAGCGGGAGGGGCCGGGGAGCTGTTTTTT. It yields the protein CASSQGLAGGAGELFF.

The table lists this clonotype with many counts. The rearrangement uses TRBV5-1 and TRBJ1-1; D is ambiguous. V lost 0 bases, J lost 1 base, and 10 bases lay in between. In germline, CDR1 is SGHRS, CDR2 YFSETQ. This CDR3 contains 15 residues. CDR3 sequence (DNA): TGCGCCAGCAGCTTGGCCGCACCATCGAACACTGAAGCTTTCTTT. Translated: CASSLAAPSNTEAFF. The variable domain in full, with the rest retrieved from reference TRBV5-1 and TRBJ1-1, is KAGVTQTPRYLIKTRGQQVTLSCSPISGHRSVSWYQQTPGQGLQFLFEYFSETQRNKGNFPGRFSGRQFSNSRSEMNVSTLELGDSALYLCASSLAAPSNTEAFFGQGTRLTVV.